These 30 T cell receptor beta chains came from one sample sequenced in a study of PD-1 blockade in classical Hodgkin lymphoma. Data came from immunoSEQ multiplex PCR; TCRdb stores just in-frame clones and leaves some out. In the table there are some 23,000 clones, over 65% of which are singletons. Brentuximab vedotin exposure varied, and every patient relapsed after autologous stem cell transplantation. The sequencing here drew on peripheral blood mononuclear cells (PBMCs), taken before the second cycle of nivolumab. The source of these receptors is a human donor with classical Hodgkin lymphoma.

The chain joins TRBV7-2 to TRBJ2-4; 7 nucleotides agree with TRBD1. Trimming at V came to 5 bases and at J to 4 bases, leaving 5 bases not matched to a gene. This CDR3 is built from 14 residues. Looked up from germline, CDR1 is SGHTA and CDR2 is FQGNSA. The CDR3 loop is CASSDQGVKNIQYF. CDR3 bases: TGTGCCAGCAGCGATCAGGGGGTAAAAAACATTCAGTACTTC. The complete variable domain, with remaining parts taken from reference TRBV7-2 and TRBJ2-4, reads GAGVSQSPSNKVTEKGKDVELRCDPISGHTALYWYRQSLGQGLEFLIYFQGNSAPDKSGLPSDRFSAERTGGSVSTLTIQRTQQEDSAVYLCASSDQGVKNIQYFGAGTRLSVL.

In nucleotides, the CDR3 is TGCGCCAGCAGTAACAGTCTAAAGGAGACCCAGTACTTC. Translating gives CASSNSLKETQYF. The chain is built from TRBV5-1 and TRBJ2-5; D not resolved. Germline CDR1 SGHRS, CDR2 YFSETQ. The V gene lost 5 bases and the J gene lost 5 bases, with 13 bases spanning the gap. This CDR3 contains 13 residues.

The chain recombines TRBV11-2 with TRBJ2-1; 7 bases align to TRBD1. The length of the CDR3 is 13 residues. V dropped 2 bases and J dropped 14; count of bases not matched to a gene: 9. CDR1 SGHAT and CDR2 FQNNGV come from the germline V gene. As DNA, the CDR3 is TGTGCCAGCAGCTTACGCCTCGGGCAGGGGGAGTTCTTC. Translating gives CASSLRLGQGEFF.

This clone was recorded once. The chain recombines TRBV5-4 with TRBJ2-6; D is ambiguous. Per the germline V gene, CDR1 is SGHNT and CDR2 is YYREEE (reference sequence). The CDR3 loop spans 15 amino acids. V was clipped by 0 bases and J by 0 bases, with 4 bases between them. The CDR3 loop reads CASSLDPSGANVLTF. The CDR3 DNA follows: TGTGCCAGCAGCTTGGATCCCTCTGGGGCCAACGTCCTGACTTTC.

V gene TRBV11-2 combines with J gene TRBJ2-1, with 11 bases lining up with TRBD2. Germline loops: CDR1 SGHAT, CDR2 FQNNGV. Germline trimming cut 5 bases from V and 9 bases from J; bases unmatched to any gene: 9. This CDR3 has 15 residues. The CDR3: CASSLTSGSWSEQFF. The CDR3 nucleotides are TGTGCCAGCAGCCTTACTAGCGGGAGTTGGAGTGAGCAGTTCTTC.

The chain carries TRBV5-1 and TRBJ2-3, with TRBD1 matching over 7 bases. The V gene end was trimmed by 5 bases and the J gene end by 3 bases; junction bases not matched to a gene: 9. Germline V gene lookup returns CDR1 SGHRS and CDR2 YFSETQ. This CDR3 region has 15 residues. The CDR3 DNA reads TGCGCCAGCAGTCCTACAGGGGTTGGAACAGATACGCAGTATTTT. This gives the protein CASSPTGVGTDTQYF.

This chain joins TRBV23-1 and TRBJ2-1, with a tentative D call TRBD2 (6 bases). TRBV23-1 is an ORF, and what it does is uncertain. CDR3 length: 16 residues. Trimming removed 2 bases from V and 2 bases from J, with 13 bases in between. This CDR3 reads CASSQRGGEAYNEQFF. As DNA, the CDR3 is TGCGCCAGCAGTCAACGGGGCGGGGAGGCCTACAATGAGCAGTTCTTC.

The chain links TRBV11-3 to TRBJ2-1, with TRBD1 matching over 10 bases. Trimming removed 5 bases from V and 5 bases from J; junction bases left unmatched: 6. This CDR3 has 15 residues. The germline V gene encodes CDR1 SGHNT and CDR2 YENEEA. The chain's CDR3 is CASSPRDRGNNEQFF. In nucleotides, the CDR3 is TGTGCCAGCAGCCCGCGGGACAGGGGCAACAATGAGCAGTTCTTC. Variable domain in full (rest from reference TRBV11-3 and TRBJ2-1): EAGVVQSPRYKIIEKKQPVAFWCNPISGHNTLYWYLQNLGQGPELLIRYENEEAVDDSQLPKDRFSAERLKGVDSTLKIQPAELGDSAVYLCASSPRDRGNNEQFFGPGTRLTVL.

The rearrangement uses TRBV6-5 and TRBJ1-1, with a weak D call TRBD1 (5 bases). This CDR3 has 13 residues. Germline values: CDR1 MNHEY, CDR2 SVGAGI. Trimming took off 7 bases at V and 5 bases at J, with 14 bases between the two ends. CDR3 DNA: TGTGCCAGCACCCCGGGGGTGGGTACTGAAGCTTTCTTT. Translating gives CASTPGVGTEAFF.

This chain uses TRBV14 with TRBJ1-1; D remains unclear. The CDR3 length is 14 residues. V lost 1 base, J lost 5 bases, and 11 bases lay in between. The germline CDR1 and CDR2 sequences are SGHDN and FVKESK. The CDR3 DNA follows: TGTGCCAGCAGCCAAGCTGGAGGAGGGACTGAAGCTTTCTTT. Translated, it gives CASSQAGGGTEAFF. Supplemented by reference TRBV14 and TRBJ1-1, the full variable domain reads EAGVTQFPSHSVIEKGQTVTLRCDPISGHDNLYWYRRVMGKEIKFLLHFVKESKQDESGMPNNRFLAERTGGTYSTLKVQPAELEDSGVYFCASSQAGGGTEAFFGQGTRLTVV.

The chain employs TRBV9 and TRBJ1-5; the D gene is possibly TRBD1 (5 bases). Germline loops: CDR1 SGDLS, CDR2 YYNGEE. V lost 0 bases to trimming and J lost 0 bases, with 7 bases between them. The CDR3 loop spans 15 amino acids. Written as DNA, the CDR3 is TGTGCCAGCAGCGTAGAGGGGCATAGCAATCAGCCCCAGCATTTT. It specifies CASSVEGHSNQPQHF.

The gene calls are TRBV2 and TRBJ2-1; 7 nucleotides line up with TRBD2. The CDR3 sequence is 13 residues long. Looked up from germline, CDR1 is SNHLY and CDR2 is FYNNEI. Germline trimming cut 7 bases from V and 5 bases from J; bases unmatched to any gene: 5. The DNA of the CDR3 is TGTGCCAGCAACGCGCTAGCGGACAATGAGCAGTTCTTC. Protein product: CASNALADNEQFF.

The rearrangement uses TRBV6-1 and TRBJ2-5; unclear D gene. Germline V gene sequence: CDR1 MNHNS, CDR2 SASEGT. The CDR3 is 16 residues long. Trimming removed 3 bases at V and 2 bases at J, with 16 bases between. Here the CDR3 reads CASSDSQLALQETQYF. The CDR3 DNA sequence: TGTGCCAGCAGTGATTCCCAGTTGGCGCTGCAAGAGACCCAGTACTTC.

This sequence joins TRBV28 and TRBJ1-5; weak D call: TRBD1 (5 bases). The CDR3 consists of 15 residues. Trimming removed 9 bases at V and 0 bases at J, with 15 bases between. Germline-derived CDR1 and CDR2 are MDHEN and SYDVKM. For the CDR3, the DNA is TGTGCCAGTGGGGGTGTCTTCTATAGCAATCAGCCCCAGCATTTT. Its translation is CASGGVFYSNQPQHF.

The chain is built from TRBV6-6 and TRBJ1-5; D remains unclear. Per the germline V gene, CDR1 is MNHNY and CDR2 is SVGAGI (reference sequence). The CDR3 contains 15 residues. Trimming left V 3 bases short and J 4 bases short, with 13 bases between. The CDR3 bases are TGTGCCAGCAGTTATTGGGGAGTCGAGAATCAGCCCCAGCATTTT. Translated: CASSYWGVENQPQHF.

V is TRBV6-1 and J is TRBJ1-5, with D unclear. From germline, CDR1 is MNHNS and CDR2 SASEGT. V was cut by 2 bases and J by 2 bases, with 7 bases left in between. The CDR3 is made up of 14 amino acids. The CDR3 protein is CASSESWGNQPQHF. CDR3 nucleotide sequence: TGTGCCAGCAGTGAATCGTGGGGCAATCAGCCCCAGCATTTT.

The sample holds one count of this clone. Here the CDR3 reads CARGGPGTQYF. The CDR3 DNA is TGTGCCAGAGGAGGGCCGGGTACGCAGTATTTT. The chain uses TRBV7-2 and TRBJ2-3; weak D call: TRBD2 (6 bases). The CDR3 extends over 11 amino acids. CDR1 SGHTA and CDR2 FQGNSA come from the germline V gene. V gave up 9 bases and J gave up 8 bases, with 12 bases separating them.

This chain uses TRBV18 with TRBJ2-7, with TRBD2 as a possible D gene (6 bases). The germline CDR1 and CDR2 sequences are KGHSH and LQKENI. The V end was cut by 5 bases, the J end by 6 bases, with 8 bases between. This CDR3 comprises 11 residues. This CDR3 reads CASSGGSEQYF. CDR3 in DNA: TGTGCCAGCTCAGGAGGGTCCGAGCAGTACTTC.

This clone has only a few counts. The V and J genes are TRBV19 and TRBJ1-2; no clear D. Germline assignment: CDR1 LNHDA and CDR2 SQIVND (reference sequence). The CDR3 extends over 15 amino acids. V lost 1 base and J lost 3, with 12 bases in between. DNA for the CDR3: TGTGCCAGTAGTATAGGGGTCGTCGTCGACTATGGCTACACCTTC. Translating gives CASSIGVVVDYGYTF.

J is TRBJ1-4 and V is TRBV21-1; the table gives TRBD1 as D, unverified against the DNA. TRBV21-1 is a pseudogene. The CDR3 totals 14 residues. The CDR3 region is CASTFGTAPEKLFF. The CDR3, as DNA: TGTGCCAGCACCTTTGGGACAGCCCCTGAAAAACTGTTTTTT.

The chain is built from TRBV10-3 and TRBJ2-1; 9 nucleotides line up with TRBD2. V trimming: 3 bases; J trimming: 6 bases; junction bases outside the gene matches: 12. There are 17 residues in the CDR3. Germline CDR1 ENHRY, CDR2 SYGVKD. CDR3 sequence (DNA): TGTGCCATCAGTGAACCTAGCGGGACTCCCCAGGGCAATGAGCAGTTCTTC. This encodes CAISEPSGTPQGNEQFF.

The rearrangement joins TRBV6-1 to TRBJ2-7, with no clear D. Trimming removed 1 base at V and 4 bases at J, with 8 bases between. The CDR3 covers 13 residues. Looked up from germline, CDR1 is MNHNS and CDR2 is SASEGT. CDR3 protein: CASSEGSEYEQYF. The DNA of the CDR3 is TGTGCCAGCAGTGAAGGCAGCGAGTACGAGCAGTACTTC.

This clone was detected a few times. This CDR3 is CASSVGILYEQYF. The CDR3 DNA follows: TGTGCCAGCAGCGTCGGGATCCTCTACGAGCAGTACTTC. The V and J genes are TRBV7-2 and TRBJ2-7; D perhaps matches TRBD2 (5 bases). Germline CDR1 SGHTA, CDR2 FQGNSA. CDR3 length: 13 residues. V was shortened by 5 bases and J by 3 bases, with 11 bases between the two germline ends.

The chain combines TRBV9 with TRBJ2-1; D is unclear. Trimming left V 0 bases short and J 6 bases short, with 10 bases between. There are 14 residues in the CDR3. Germline assignment: CDR1 SGDLS and CDR2 YYNGEE. The CDR3 spells CASSVVWGANEQFF. CDR3 coding DNA: TGTGCCAGCAGCGTAGTCTGGGGTGCCAATGAGCAGTTCTTC.

V is TRBV28 and J is TRBJ1-4; D might be TRBD1 (6 bases). CDR3 length equals 13 residues. Between the trimmed V and J ends, which lost 4 bases and 13 bases, there was a span of 16 bases. CDR1 and CDR2 from the germline V gene are MDHEN and SYDVKM. Here the CDR3 reads CASSYRQRGRLFF. The CDR3 region has the DNA TGTGCCAGCAGTTACCGGCAGAGGGGGAGACTGTTTTTT.

V and J are TRBV6-6 and TRBJ2-1, with D unclear. Trimming took off 1 base at V and 3 bases at J, with 10 bases between the two ends. The length of the CDR3 is 15 residues. Germline V gene lookup returns CDR1 MNHNY and CDR2 SVGAGI (reference sequence). The CDR3 sequence: CASSYWPALYNEQFF. Here the CDR3 DNA reads TGTGCCAGCAGTTACTGGCCAGCGCTCTACAATGAGCAGTTCTTC.

V and J are TRBV6-5 and TRBJ1-3; no reliable D call. The V and J ends lost 2 bases and 0 bases respectively, with 5 bases between them. From germline, CDR1 is MNHEY and CDR2 SVGAGI. The CDR3 has 14 residues. CDR3 DNA: TGTGCCAGCAGTTACGCTTACTCTGGAAACACCATATATTTT. Amino acids: CASSYAYSGNTIYF.

This clone was found a few times. The chain is built from TRBV6-5 and TRBJ2-1, with no clear D. Between the trimmed V and J ends, which lost 5 bases and 0 bases, there was a span of 8 bases. The CDR3 runs 14 residues. The germline gives CDR1 MNHEY, CDR2 SVGAGI. The CDR3 here is CASSRYDSYNEQFF. CDR3 bases: TGTGCCAGCAGTCGATATGACTCCTACAATGAGCAGTTCTTC.

The CDR3 DNA reads TGTGCCAGCAGCTTACGGACAGGGGGCTACGAAGAGACCCAGTACTTC. It specifies CASSLRTGGYEETQYF. This chain connects TRBV7-6 to TRBJ2-5, with 11 bases aligning to TRBD1. The CDR3 is 16 residues long. Germline V CDR1 and CDR2: SGHVS, FNYEAQ. J gave up 3 bases and V 2 bases, and 5 bases lay outside the gene matches. Full variable domain (remainder filled in from reference TRBV7-6 and TRBJ2-5): GAGVSQSPRYKVTKRGQDVALRCDPISGHVSLYWYRQALGQGPEFLTYFNYEAQQDKSGLPNDRFSAERPEGSISTLTIQRTEQRDSAMYRCASSLRTGGYEETQYFGPGTRLLVL.

The chain carries TRBV7-2 and TRBJ2-2, with D unresolved. V shed 3 bases and J shed 6 bases, with 11 bases lying between them. The length of the CDR3 is 14 residues. Germline CDR1 is SGHTA and CDR2 is FQGNSA. The DNA of the CDR3 is TGTGCCAGCAGCTTTGGGCTCCTTGCCGGGGAGCTGTTTTTT. It specifies CASSFGLLAGELFF.